This TCR beta chain was identified during a study of cytomegalovirus exposure and HLA in healthy donors. Study conclusions and caveats: While the bulk of TCR sequences proved rare, some public TCRs turned up in many donors. Researchers reported that a few CMV-associated chains were confirmed in vitro as CMV antigen-specific. The study listed roughly 160 cytomegalovirus-associated TCR beta chains. The classifier reportedly diagnosed cytomegalovirus status with high sensitivity and specificity.

TCRdb's table, derived via immunoSEQ multiplex PCR, lists solely in-frame clones and lacks some. The table shows around 300,000 clones, with about 86% occurring only once. Notes on this clone: What it binds is not known.

CDR1 is GTSNPN, CDR2 SVGIG, per germline (reference sequence). This CDR3 comprises 15 residues. Trimming took off 0 bases at V and 0 bases at J, with 8 bases between the two ends. This TCR came from a woman between 18 and 29 years old in good health and CMV-seronegative. The V gene is TRBV30, the J gene TRBJ1-4; possible D gene TRBD1, 5 bases. The material sequenced was PBMCs. The CDR3 nucleotides read TGTGCCTGGAGTGTAGGGGCAGCAACTAATGAAAAACTGTTTTTT. Translation gives CAWSVGAATNEKLFF.